This paragraph reports one TCR beta chain. What it binds is unknown. Per the germline V gene, CDR1 is SGHTA and CDR2 is FQGNSA. The ends lost 4 bases at V and 7 bases at J; junction bases unmatched: 10. This CDR3 has 15 residues. Before sequencing took place, the ViraFEST assay used viral peptide pools to expand antigen-specific CD4+ T cells. At the end of more than 8 days of culture, CD4+ T cells were isolated. All vaccine recipients tested negative for nucleocapsid antibodies and had never contracted SARS-CoV-2 infection. Each culture well received a few million PBMC. These cells were then cultured in IMDM with about 9.1 IU/ml IL-2 and 8.5 to 10 ug/ml peptides. The source of the sample is a study of vaccination effects on CD4 cells after COVID-19. Profiling relied on immunoSEQ multiplex PCR, and the TCRdb table lists in-frame clones only, not all of them. The sample includes fewer than 65,000 clones, 80% to 90% of them seen just once.

The receptor was derived from a human donor who received a COVID-19 vaccine. Sequencing was performed on CD4+ T cells from PBMCs cultured with HCoV-229E spike peptides, taken before COVID-19 vaccination. V is TRBV7-2 and J is TRBJ1-2; TRBD1 aligns across 9 bases. The CDR3: CASSSIIQGASGYTF. As DNA, the CDR3 is TGTGCCAGCAGCTCAATAATACAGGGGGCGAGTGGCTACACCTTC. Supplemented by reference TRBV7-2 and TRBJ1-2, the full variable domain reads GAGVSQSPSNKVTEKGKDVELRCDPISGHTALYWYRQSLGQGLEFLIYFQGNSAPDKSGLPSDRFSAERTGGSVSTLTIQRTQQEDSAVYLCASSSIIQGASGYTFGSGTRLTVV.